This T cell receptor beta chain was obtained from a study of OX40 agonist ivuxolimab in advanced cancers. Study-level information: An agonistic anti-OX40 (CD134) antibody, ivuxolimab, was used to treat the patients. A partial response was reached by three patients: one with hepatocellular carcinoma and two with cutaneous melanoma.

Study-level findings and limits: CD8+ T cells (on average) carried more expanded clones than CD4+ T cells.

As for this clone: Its antigen is unidentified.

TCRdb's copy holds only in-frame clones and misses some; the assay was immunoSEQ multiplex PCR. Of more than 100,000 clones in the sample, around 93% are singletons; the top ten hold more than 0.15%. The CDR3 has 13 residues. Germline values: CDR1 MDHEN, CDR2 SYDVKM. Losses at the gene ends were 8 bases for V and 6 bases for J; bases not matched to a gene: 6. The V and J genes are TRBV28 and TRBJ2-1; TRBD1 agrees at 8 bases. This TCR was sampled from an adult with an advanced solid tumor such as melanoma, head and neck, liver or kidney cancer. The sequenced sample was CD4+ or CD8+ T cells sorted from blood, obtained in a trial of the OX40 agonist ivuxolimab. The CDR3 DNA sequence: TGTGCCAGCGGGCAGGGGGCTTTCAATGAGCAGTTCTTC. Its protein product is CASGQGAFNEQFF.